The 11 T cell receptor beta chains given below trace back to one sample, sequenced in a study of Graves' ophthalmopathy and Graves' hyperthyroidism. From RNA, the CDR3 regions of TCR beta chains were amplified and sequenced. The first round was an RT-PCR with HTBI primers, and the second round was a multiplex PCR. TCRdb re-called the multiplex PCR reads with MiXCR, one entry per CDR3 protein. The sample has approximately 700,000 distinct CDR3 sequences, about two fifths seen once. Sequencing was done on a sample of peripheral blood. These receptors were obtained from an adult man with Graves' ophthalmopathy.

This chain connects TRBV7-7 to TRBJ2-1; D might be TRBD1 or TRBD2, each matching 5 bases. The CDR3 totals 13 residues. The V gene's germline CDR1 is SSHAT and CDR2 FNYEAQ (reference sequence). V lost 5 bases, J lost 6 bases, and 11 bases lay in between. The CDR3 DNA is TGTGCCAGCAGCCTCTCCGGGGCCAATGAGCAGTTCTTC. Translated, it gives CASSLSGANEQFF.

This clonotype has at least ten counts. The chain uses TRBV12-3 or TRBV12-4 and TRBJ2-6; 9 nucleotides agree with TRBD2. J gave up 2 bases and V 11 bases, and 4 bases lay outside the gene matches. This CDR3 contains 14 residues. CDR3 sequence: CAGGGGPGANVLTF. DNA of the CDR3: TGTGCCGGCGGGGGGGGCCCTGGGGCCAACGTCCTGACTTTC.

This clonotype appeared a few times. This rearrangement joins TRBV11-2 to TRBJ1-6; D is undetermined. Germline-derived CDR1 and CDR2 are SGHAT and FQNNGV. Trimming left V 3 bases short and J 0 bases short, with 9 bases between. This CDR3 comprises 16 residues. The CDR3 coding sequence is TGTGCCAGCAGCTTTATCGAGAGCTCCTATAATTCACCCCTCCACTTT. As protein: CASSFIESSYNSPLHF. Looking up the rest from reference TRBV11-2 and TRBJ1-6 gives the full variable domain: EAGVAQSPRYKIIEKRQSVAFWCNPISGHATLYWYQQILGQGPKLLIQFQNNGVVDDSQLPKDRFSAERLKGVDSTLKIQPAKLEDSAVYLCASSFIESSYNSPLHFGNGTRLTVT.

The chain links TRBV2 to TRBJ2-7, with 11 bases matching TRBD1. Germline CDR1 reads SNHLY; CDR2 reads FYNNEI. Trimming cost V 11 bases and J 6 bases; bases outside gene matches: 3. The CDR3 consists of 11 residues. DNA of the CDR3: TGTGCCGGGACAGGGGGAGGCGAGCAGTACTTC. Translation: CAGTGGGEQYF.

J is TRBJ1-3 and V is TRBV9, with no clear D. Germline V gene data show CDR1 as SGDLS and CDR2 as YYNGEE. Trimming took off 4 bases at V and 7 bases at J, with 9 bases between the two ends. This CDR3 has 12 amino acids. The CDR3 DNA follows: TGTGCCAGCAGCACGGACGGGAACACCATATATTTT. Translation: CASSTDGNTIYF.

The V gene is TRBV6-1, the J gene TRBJ2-7; D not resolved. Between the trimmed V and J ends, which lost 6 bases and 0 bases, there was a span of 12 bases. Germline V gene sequence: CDR1 MNHNS, CDR2 SASEGT. CDR3 size: 14 residues. The CDR3, as DNA: TGTGCCAGCAGCCCGCGAAGTTACTCCTACGAGCAGTACTTC. Protein sequence: CASSPRSYSYEQYF.

Ten or more counts support this clonotype. The chain couples TRBV7-9 to TRBJ2-2; 10 bases agree with TRBD1. This CDR3 contains 14 residues. CDR1 is SEHNR and CDR2 is FQNEAQ in the germline V gene (reference sequence). V shed 6 bases, J shed 6 bases, and the junction held 4 bases outside the gene matches. The DNA of the CDR3 is TGTGCCAGCAGTTGGACAGGGGGGGCCGGGGAGCTGTTTTTT. It yields the protein CASSWTGGAGELFF.

This clonotype has a handful of counts. The chain is built from TRBV20-1 and TRBJ2-7; 9 nucleotides align to TRBD2. This CDR3 spans 14 amino acids. Looked up from germline, CDR1 is DFQATT and CDR2 is SNEGSKA (reference sequence). V shed 5 bases, J shed 9 bases, and the junction held 14 bases outside the gene matches. CDR3 loop: CSAPAGGSDTRQYF. The CDR3 DNA reads TGCAGTGCTCCAGCGGGGGGCTCCGATACCCGGCAGTACTTC.

This sequence joins TRBV10-3 and TRBJ2-3, with 8 bases aligning to TRBD2. Germline CDR1 reads ENHRY; CDR2 reads SYGVKD. With 4 bases clipped from V and 4 bases from J, the junction kept 4 bases outside the gene matches. The CDR3 runs to 14 residues. CDR3 coding DNA: TGTGCCATCAGTGCCGGGACTAGTTCAGATACGCAGTATTTT. Its translation is CAISAGTSSDTQYF.

This chain links TRBV5-8 with TRBJ2-2; D is ambiguous. Trimming took 4 bases from V and 4 from J, leaving 14 bases between them. Per germline, CDR1 SGHTS and CDR2 YDEGEE. CDR3 length: 15 residues. CDR3 coding DNA: TGTGCCAGCAGCCCCCGGATCTCGGGCACCGGGGAGCTGTTTTTT. Its protein product is CASSPRISGTGELFF.

As concerns this clonotype: This likely comes from a read error, as the CDR3 has no conserved phenylalanine or tryptophan at its end. The DNA is omitted, as the CDR3 cannot be located on it reliably, and the CDR3 follows TCRdb's listing. The gene calls are TRBV10-3 and TRBJ1-5; TRBD1 is the table's D call and was not checked against the DNA. Germline V gene data show CDR1 as ENHRY and CDR2 as SYGVKD. From its first to its last residue, the CDR3 has 8 amino acids. CDR3 loop: CAISENLS.